Listed below are T cell receptor beta chains from one sample, sequenced in a study of human T cells and chemical hapten exposure. TCRdb recomputed calls from the RACE reads with MiXCR, one row per CDR3 protein. The sample records 370,000 or so distinct CDR3 sequences, 4.8% being singletons. Sequencing used whole blood, obtained in connection with sensitization to the hapten diphenylcyclopropenone (DPC). Receptors originate from a woman aged 50 to 60 with alopecia areata. Some clones in this sample may be carry-over from other donors' samples. Both conserved end residues are part of each CDR3. Each record gives: V gene, D gene, clone size, J gene, CDR3 length, CDR3 DNA, CDR3 protein. D genes are given only for firm matches. Clone size is not always given. Where it is, it says once, few, many or a class for expanded clones.

>TRBV14|NA|NA|TRBJ1-1|14
TGTGCCAGCAGCCAAGCAAGGACGGGAGCTGAAGCTTTCTTT
CASSQARTGAEAFF
>TRBV28|TRBD2|NA|TRBJ2-1|16
TGTGCCAGCAGAAATCCTAGCGGGAGGAACAGCAATGAGCAGTTCTTC
CASRNPSGRNSNEQFF
>TRBV5-1|NA|many|TRBJ1-2|14
TGCGCCAGCAGCTTACAGGTTGGGGACTATGGCTACACCTTC
CASSLQVGDYGYTF
>TRBV6-6|NA|many|TRBJ2-7|17
TGTGCCAGCAGTTACTCTGGTCGGGGACCCGTCCGTTACGAGCAGTACTTC
CASSYSGRGPVRYEQYF
>TRBV6-6|TRBD1|many|TRBJ1-2|17
TGTGCCAGCACCCAACCGGGACAGGGAACAACTAACTATGGCTACACCTTC
CASTQPGQGTTNYGYTF
>TRBV27|NA|many|TRBJ2-1|14
TGTGCCAGCACTGCGGGACTCTCCTACAATGAGCAGTTCTTC
CASTAGLSYNEQFF
>TRBV7-9|NA|many|TRBJ1-2|16
TGTGCCAGCAGCCCCGCCGGGGGGCGAGGGGTCTATGGCTACACCTTC
CASSPAGGRGVYGYTF
>TRBV28|TRBD2|NA|TRBJ2-1|14
TGTGCCAGCAGTTCGGCTAGCGGCCCCCCTGAGCAGTTCTTC
CASSSASGPPEQFF
>TRBV10-3|TRBD1|few|TRBJ1-2|15
TGTGCCATCAGTGAGTCGGACAGGGGAAACTATGGCTACACCTTC
CAISESDRGNYGYTF
>TRBV20-1|TRBD1|many|TRBJ2-2|16
TGCAGTGCTTCCACCGGACAGGGAAAGTTGGGCGGGGAGCTGTTTTTT
CSASTGQGKLGGELFF
>TRBV28|TRBD1|NA|TRBJ1-3|15
TGTGCCAGCAGCCCTGGGACAGGACGAGGAAACACCATATATTTT
CASSPGTGRGNTIYF
>TRBV7-9|TRBD1|few|TRBJ1-3|20
TGTGCCAGCAAAGCCGTAATCGGACAGGGAAGAGGGGGATCTGGAAACACCATATATTTT
CASKAVIGQGRGGSGNTIYF
>TRBV7-2|NA|many|TRBJ2-3|15
TGTGCCAGCCTACCTGACGGGGCCCTCACAGATACGCAGTATTTT
CASLPDGALTDTQYF
>TRBV4-3|TRBD1|many|TRBJ2-5|16
TGCGCCAGCAGCCAAGATCCGGGAAGGGGGCCAGAGACCCAGTACTTC
CASSQDPGRGPETQYF
>TRBV5-4|NA|many|TRBJ2-2|13
TGTGCCAGCAGCCCACCATCTTCCGGGGAGCTGTTTTTT
CASSPPSSGELFF
>TRBV6-5|NA|many|TRBJ1-1|13
TGTGCCAGCAGGAGGGACCTCCCCACTGAAGCTTTCTTT
CASRRDLPTEAFF
>TRBV7-9|NA|many|TRBJ1-1|15
TGTGCCAGCAGCTTAGTGGGGGGCGTCCACCCTGAAGCTTTCTTT
CASSLVGGVHPEAFF
>TRBV6-5|NA|NA|TRBJ1-6|15
TGTGCCAGCAGTTTACCGGGACACCGCAATTCACCCCTCCACTTT
CASSLPGHRNSPLHF
>TRBV28|NA|many|TRBJ2-1|14
TGTGCCAGCTGCGGACAAGGAGGTTCCGATGAGCAGTTCTTC
CASCGQGGSDEQFF
>TRBV7-9|NA|few|TRBJ2-3|16
TGTGCCAGCAGTCCCAGGGACCGTAAACCCACAGATACGCAGTATTTT
CASSPRDRKPTDTQYF
>TRBV7-2|NA|NA|TRBJ2-3|13
TGTGCCAGCAGCCCCCTGGGAGAAGATACGCAGTATTTT
CASSPLGEDTQYF
>TRBV27|NA|NA|TRBJ1-2|15
TGTGCCAGCAGTTTATCGTGGAGGGAGACGTATGGCTACACCTTC
CASSLSWRETYGYTF
>TRBV7-9|NA|many|TRBJ2-7|15
TGTGCCAGCAGCCTCACCCCAACACCGACCTACGAGCAGTACTTC
CASSLTPTPTYEQYF
>TRBV6-5|TRBD2|many|TRBJ2-3|16
TGTGCCAGCAGTTTTGGTGGTAGCGGGGGTGGAAATACGCAGTATTTT
CASSFGGSGGGNTQYF
>TRBV5-4|TRBD1|few|TRBJ1-1|15
TGTGCCAGCAGCTTAGAAGGGGGCGAGTTAACTGAAGCTTTCTTT
CASSLEGGELTEAFF
>TRBV6-5|NA|many|TRBJ2-3|14
TGTGCCAGCAGTTACTCCTCGAAGGGAGATACGCAGTATTTT
CASSYSSKGDTQYF
>TRBV6-1|TRBD2|many|TRBJ2-7|15
TGTGCCAGCAGCAGGACTAGTCGGTTCGACTACGAGCAGTACTTC
CASSRTSRFDYEQYF
>TRBV7-2|NA|many|TRBJ1-1|16
TGTGCCAGCAGCTTAGCCCCGGAGGGAAGCTACACTGAAGCTTTCTTT
CASSLAPEGSYTEAFF
>TRBV12-3/TRBV12-4|NA|many|TRBJ1-2|12
TGTGCCAGCAGTACGACCAACTATGGCTACACCTTC
CASSTTNYGYTF
>TRBV19|NA|many|TRBJ2-1|19
TGTGCCAGTAGTATAGAAAATCGAATAGGAACAAGCTCCTACAATGAGCAGTTCTTC
CASSIENRIGTSSYNEQFF
>TRBV27|NA|many|TRBJ1-1|14
TGTGCCAGCAGTTTCTACGGAGGGAACACTGAAGCTTTCTTT
CASSFYGGNTEAFF
>TRBV27|NA|many|TRBJ1-4|14
TGTGCCAGCAGTTTATCAGGAGGGTATGAAAAACTGTTTTTT
CASSLSGGYEKLFF
>TRBV7-9|TRBD1|many|TRBJ2-1|16
TGTGCCAGCAGCCCTAGGCCGGGACAGGGGTACAATGAGCAGTTCTTC
CASSPRPGQGYNEQFF
>TRBV5-1|NA|many|TRBJ2-3|13
TGCGCCAGCAGCTTCACGACCACAGATACGCAGTATTTT
CASSFTTTDTQYF
>TRBV15|NA|many|TRBJ1-4|13
TGTGCCACCCAGGCCGCGGGGGATGAAAAACTGTTTTTT
CATQAAGDEKLFF
>TRBV20-1|NA|many|TRBJ1-5|14
TGCAGTGCGCCGGGGGTTGTTGGCAATCAGCCCCAGCATTTT
CSAPGVVGNQPQHF
>TRBV9|TRBD1|few|TRBJ2-5|13
TGTGCCAGCAGCTTACAGGGGGCGGAGACCCAGTACTTC
CASSLQGAETQYF
>TRBV27|NA|many|TRBJ1-6|12
TGTGCCAGCAGAACAGGGAACTCACCCCTCCACTTT
CASRTGNSPLHF
>TRBV20-1|NA|few|TRBJ2-3|14
TGCAGTGCTAGAGGGCAACGAGTTGGAGATACGCAGTATTTT
CSARGQRVGDTQYF
>TRBV12-3/TRBV12-4|TRBD1|many|TRBJ1-2|15
TGTGCCAGCAGCCCCCAGGGACAGGCTGGCTATGGCTACACCTTC
CASSPQGQAGYGYTF